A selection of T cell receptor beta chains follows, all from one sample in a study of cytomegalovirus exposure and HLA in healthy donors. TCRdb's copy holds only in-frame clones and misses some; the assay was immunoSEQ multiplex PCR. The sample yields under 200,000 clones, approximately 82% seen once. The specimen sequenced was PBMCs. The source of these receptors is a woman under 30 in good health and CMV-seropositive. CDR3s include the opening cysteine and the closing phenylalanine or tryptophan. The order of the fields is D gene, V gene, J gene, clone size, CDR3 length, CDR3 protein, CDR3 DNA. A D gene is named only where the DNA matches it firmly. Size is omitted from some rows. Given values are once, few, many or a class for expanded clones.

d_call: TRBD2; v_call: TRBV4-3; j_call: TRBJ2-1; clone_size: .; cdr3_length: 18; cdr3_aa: CASSQDWTSGGPYNEQFF; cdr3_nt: TGCGCCAGCAGCCAAGACTGGACTAGCGGGGGGCCCTACAATGAGCAGTTCTTC
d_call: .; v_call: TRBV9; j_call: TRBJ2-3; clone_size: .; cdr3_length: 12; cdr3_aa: CASSAFGGEQYF; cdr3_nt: TGTGCCAGCAGCGCTTTCGGGGGAGAGCAGTATTTT
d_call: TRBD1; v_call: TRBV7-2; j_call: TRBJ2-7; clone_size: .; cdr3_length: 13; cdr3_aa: CASSLGQGHEQYF; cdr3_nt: TGTGCCAGCAGCTTGGGACAGGGGCACGAGCAGTACTTC
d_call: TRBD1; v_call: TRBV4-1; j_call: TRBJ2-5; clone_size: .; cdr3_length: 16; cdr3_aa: CASSHDQTGRQETQYF; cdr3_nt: TGCGCCAGCAGCCACGATCAGACAGGGCGCCAAGAGACCCAGTACTTC
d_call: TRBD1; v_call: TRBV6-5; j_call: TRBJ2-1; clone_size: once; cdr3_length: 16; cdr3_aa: CASSYSLGQADNEQFF; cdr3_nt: TGTGCCAGCAGTTACTCATTGGGACAGGCCGACAATGAGCAGTTCTTC
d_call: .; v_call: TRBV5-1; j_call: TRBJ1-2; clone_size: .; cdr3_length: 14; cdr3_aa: CASRREQGNYGYTF; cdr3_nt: TGCGCCAGCAGAAGAGAGCAGGGCAACTATGGCTACACCTTC
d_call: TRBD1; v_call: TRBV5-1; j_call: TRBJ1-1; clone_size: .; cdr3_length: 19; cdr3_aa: CASSSKPGQGQWVNTEAFF; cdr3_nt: TGCGCCAGCAGCTCAAAACCGGGACAGGGGCAATGGGTAAACACTGAAGCTTTCTTT
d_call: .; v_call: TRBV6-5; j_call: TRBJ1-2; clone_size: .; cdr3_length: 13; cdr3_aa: CASSPGQGDGYTF; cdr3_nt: TGTGCCAGCAGCCCCGGGCAGGGTGATGGCTACACCTTC
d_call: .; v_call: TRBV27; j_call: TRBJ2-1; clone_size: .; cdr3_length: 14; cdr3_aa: CASSLSRLNNEQFF; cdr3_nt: TGTGCCAGCAGTTTATCGAGACTTAACAATGAGCAGTTCTTC
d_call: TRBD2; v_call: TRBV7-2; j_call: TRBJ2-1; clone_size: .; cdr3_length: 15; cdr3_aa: CASGLWRGGYNEQFF; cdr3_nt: TGTGCCAGCGGCTTGTGGCGGGGGGGCTACAATGAGCAGTTCTTC
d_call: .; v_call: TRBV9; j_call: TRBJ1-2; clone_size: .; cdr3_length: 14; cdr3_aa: CASSVAVANYGYTF; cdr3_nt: TGTGCCAGCAGCGTAGCAGTTGCCAACTATGGCTACACCTTC
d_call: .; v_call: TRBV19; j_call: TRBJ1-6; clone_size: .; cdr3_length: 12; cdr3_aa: CASSIGNSPLHF; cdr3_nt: TGTGCCAGTAGTATCGGGAATTCACCCCTCCACTTT
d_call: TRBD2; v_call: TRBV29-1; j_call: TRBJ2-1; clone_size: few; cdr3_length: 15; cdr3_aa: CSSTRGTSGLNEQFF; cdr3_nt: TGCAGCTCCACTAGGGGGACTAGCGGACTCAATGAGCAGTTCTTC
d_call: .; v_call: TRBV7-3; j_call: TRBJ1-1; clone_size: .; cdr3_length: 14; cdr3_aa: CASSPAGGRTEAFF; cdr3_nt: TGTGCCAGCAGCCCAGCGGGTGGTAGGACTGAAGCTTTCTTT
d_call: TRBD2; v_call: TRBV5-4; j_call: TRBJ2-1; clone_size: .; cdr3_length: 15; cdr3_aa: CASSPTSGGPDEQFF; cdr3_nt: TGTGCCAGCAGCCCGACTAGCGGGGGCCCCGATGAGCAGTTCTTC
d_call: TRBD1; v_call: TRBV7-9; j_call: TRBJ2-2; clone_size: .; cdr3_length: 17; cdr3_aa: CASSLPWDRGGAGELFF; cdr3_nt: TGTGCCAGCAGCCTACCCTGGGACAGGGGAGGCGCCGGGGAGCTGTTTTTT
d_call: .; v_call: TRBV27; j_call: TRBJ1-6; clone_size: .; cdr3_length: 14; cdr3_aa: CASSLNTGWSPLHF; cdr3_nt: TGTGCCAGCAGTTTAAATACAGGGTGGTCACCCCTCCACTTT
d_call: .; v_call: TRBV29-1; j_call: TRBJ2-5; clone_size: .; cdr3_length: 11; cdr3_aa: CSVRYQETQYF; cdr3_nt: TGCAGCGTTCGGTACCAAGAGACCCAGTACTTC
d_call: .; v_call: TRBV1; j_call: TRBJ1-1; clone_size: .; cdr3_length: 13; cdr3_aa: CTSSQIRGYEAFF; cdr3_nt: TGCACCAGCAGCCAAATCAGAGGTTATGAAGCTTTCTTT
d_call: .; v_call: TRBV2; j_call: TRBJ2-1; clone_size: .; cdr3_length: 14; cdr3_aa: CASSELRSYNEQFF; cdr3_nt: TGTGCCAGCAGTGAACTTCGCTCCTACAATGAGCAGTTCTTC
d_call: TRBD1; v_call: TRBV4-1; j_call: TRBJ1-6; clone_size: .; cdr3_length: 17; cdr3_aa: CASSLGQGAMNNSPLHF; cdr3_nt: TGCGCCAGCAGCCTAGGACAGGGGGCTATGAATAATTCACCCCTCCACTTT
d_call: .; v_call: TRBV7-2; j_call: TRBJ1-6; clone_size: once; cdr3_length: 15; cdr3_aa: CASSLAAGVNSPLHF; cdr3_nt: TGTGCCAGCAGCTTAGCGGCAGGGGTAAATTCACCCCTCCACTTT
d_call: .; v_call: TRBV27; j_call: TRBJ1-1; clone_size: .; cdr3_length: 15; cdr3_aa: CASSLSIRANTEAFF; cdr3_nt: TGTGCCAGCAGTTTATCAATCAGGGCGAACACTGAAGCTTTCTTT
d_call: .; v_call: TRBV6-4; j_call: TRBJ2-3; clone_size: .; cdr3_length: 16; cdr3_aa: CASSDTPGEGTDTQYF; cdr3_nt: TGTGCCAGCAGTGACACACCCGGGGAAGGCACAGATACGCAGTATTTT
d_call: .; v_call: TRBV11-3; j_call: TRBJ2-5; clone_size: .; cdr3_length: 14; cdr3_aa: CASSPPDGGGTQYF; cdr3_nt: TGTGCCAGCAGCCCCCCCGATGGGGGAGGGACCCAGTACTTC
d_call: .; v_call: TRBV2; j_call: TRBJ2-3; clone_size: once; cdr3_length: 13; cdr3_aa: CASRGQRTDTQYF; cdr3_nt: TGTGCCAGCAGAGGACAGCGCACAGATACGCAGTATTTT
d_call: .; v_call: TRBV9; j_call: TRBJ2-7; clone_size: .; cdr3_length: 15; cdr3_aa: CASSVGAGNNYEQYF; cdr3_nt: TGTGCCAGCAGCGTAGGTGCGGGAAACAACTACGAGCAGTACTTC
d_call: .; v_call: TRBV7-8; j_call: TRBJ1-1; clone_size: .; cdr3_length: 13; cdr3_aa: CASSLASGTEAFF; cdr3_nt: TGTGCCAGCAGCTTAGCATCCGGGACAGAAGCTTTCTTT
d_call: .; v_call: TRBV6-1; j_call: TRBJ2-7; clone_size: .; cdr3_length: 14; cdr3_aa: CASSERGGVYEQYF; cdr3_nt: TGTGCCAGCAGTGAAAGGGGGGGGGTTTACGAGCAGTACTTC
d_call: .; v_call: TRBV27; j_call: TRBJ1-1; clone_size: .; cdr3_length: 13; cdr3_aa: CASSLKGITEAFF; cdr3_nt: TGTGCCAGCAGTTTAAAGGGGATCACTGAAGCTTTCTTT
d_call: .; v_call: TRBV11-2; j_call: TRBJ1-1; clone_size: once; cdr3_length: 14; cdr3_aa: CASSLTGSYTEAFF; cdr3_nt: TGTGCCAGCAGCTTAACCGGGTCCTACACTGAAGCTTTCTTT
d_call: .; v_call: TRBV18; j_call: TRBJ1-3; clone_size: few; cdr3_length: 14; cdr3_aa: CASSPRSGEDTIYF; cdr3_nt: TGTGCCAGCTCACCAAGATCTGGGGAGGACACCATATATTTT
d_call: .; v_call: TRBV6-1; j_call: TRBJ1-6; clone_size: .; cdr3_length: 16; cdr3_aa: CASSEDSGDSNSPLHF; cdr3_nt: TGTGCCAGCAGTGAAGACTCTGGAGATAGTAATTCACCCCTCCACTTT
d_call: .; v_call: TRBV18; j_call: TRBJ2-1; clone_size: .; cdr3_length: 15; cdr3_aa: CASFRAQVFNNEQFF; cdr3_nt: TGTGCCAGCTTCCGGGCACAGGTCTTTAACAATGAGCAGTTCTTC
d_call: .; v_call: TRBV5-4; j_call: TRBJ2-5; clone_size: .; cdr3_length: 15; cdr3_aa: CASSHPGTNQETQYF; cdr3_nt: TGTGCCAGCAGCCACCCCGGGACAAACCAAGAGACCCAGTACTTC
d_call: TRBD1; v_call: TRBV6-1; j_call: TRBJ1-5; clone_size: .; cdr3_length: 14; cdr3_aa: CASSRQGGVQPQHF; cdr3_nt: TGTGCCAGCAGTCGACAGGGGGGGGTTCAGCCCCAGCATTTT
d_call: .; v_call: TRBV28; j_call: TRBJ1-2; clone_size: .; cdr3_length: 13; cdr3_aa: CASSLSMDYGYTF; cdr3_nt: TGTGCCAGCAGCCTCTCTATGGACTATGGCTACACCTTC
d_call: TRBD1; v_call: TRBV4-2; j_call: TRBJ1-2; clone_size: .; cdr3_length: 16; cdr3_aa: CASSQDTGTGGYGYTF; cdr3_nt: TGTGCCAGCAGCCAAGATACGGGGACAGGGGGCTATGGCTACACCTTC